The present entry profiles one TCR beta chain with its context. Its antigen is undetermined. This sample is drawn from a study of long-term antiretroviral therapy in people with HIV. This CDR3 has 14 amino acids. From germline, CDR1 is ENHRY and CDR2 SYGVKD. Trimming removed 3 bases from V and 2 bases from J, with 11 bases in between. General observations from the study: In HIV, the repertoires covered a tighter span of CDR3 lengths than in controls.

Sequencing used immunoSEQ v3.0 at survey level. Sequencing was performed with immunoSEQ multiplex PCR; in TCRdb, only in-frame clones are kept and a portion is missing. The top ten hold less than 15% of the sample, which has 15,000 or so clones, approximately 72% seen once. The receptor was isolated from a woman between 40 and 50 years old with HIV. The specimen comprised unsorted PBMCs, sampled about 3.2 years after starting antiretroviral therapy. The rearrangement joins TRBV10-3 to TRBJ2-7, with D possibly TRBD2 on 5 matching bases. CDR3 sequence reads: CAISDGLPPYEQYF. The CDR3 DNA follows: TGTGCCATCAGTGATGGACTTCCTCCCTACGAGCAGTACTTC.